These 23 T cell receptor beta chains originate from one sample sequenced in a study of blood T cell repertoires in COVID-19. Produced via immunoSEQ multiplex PCR; TCRdb's table is partial and in-frame only. The sample includes 120,000 or so clones, more than 60% of them seen just once. The sample was peripheral blood. These receptors originate from a woman in her 70s with acute or convalescent COVID-19.

This chain links TRBV25-1 with TRBJ1-6, with unresolved D. This CDR3 is 15 amino acids long. The germline V gene encodes CDR1 MGHDK and CDR2 SYGVNS. Trimming cost V 8 bases and J 0 bases, with 11 bases left between them. CDR3 sequence (DNA): TGTGCCAGCCAAGTGGGGAGCTCCTATAATTCACCCCTCCACTTT. Its protein product is CASQVGSSYNSPLHF.

This chain connects TRBV5-1 to TRBJ2-7; D gene unclear. The CDR3 loop spans 13 amino acids. Looked up from germline, CDR1 is SGHRS and CDR2 is YFSETQ. V was cut by 0 bases and J by 2 bases, with 6 bases left in between. Here the CDR3 reads CASSLDSTYEQYF. CDR3 nucleotide sequence: TGCGCCAGCAGCTTGGATAGCACCTACGAGCAGTACTTC.

The gene calls are TRBV18 and TRBJ2-7; a possible D gene is TRBD2 (5 bases). Looked up from germline, CDR1 is KGHSH and CDR2 is LQKENI. Trimming stripped 6 bases from V and 0 bases from J, with 12 bases between. The CDR3 consists of 14 residues. The CDR3 DNA reads as TGTGCCAGCTCGAATGAGGCGGGCTCCTACGAGCAGTACTTC. Encoded protein: CASSNEAGSYEQYF.

The rearrangement joins TRBV29-1 to TRBJ2-5; the match to TRBD1 covers 7 bases. V was clipped by 4 bases and J by 2 bases; unmatched bases: 4. CDR1 and CDR2 from the germline V gene are SQVTM and ANQGSEA. CDR3 length: 13 residues. CDR3 bases: TGCAGCGTTGCCACAGGGGTGCAAGAGACCCAGTACTTC. Its protein product is CSVATGVQETQYF.

J is TRBJ2-2 and V is TRBV19; the match to TRBD1 covers 8 bases. The J segment lost 6 bases and the V segment lost 8 bases, leaving 8 bases of the junction unmatched. The CDR3 has 14 amino acids. Germline V lookup: CDR1 LNHDA, CDR2 SQIVND (reference sequence). CDR3 loop: CASLLRRGPGELFF. In DNA, the CDR3 is TGTGCCAGTCTCCTTCGCAGGGGGCCCGGGGAGCTGTTTTTT.

The table lists this clone with a count of one. V usage is TRBV16 and J usage is TRBJ2-5; 9 bases agree with TRBD2. Trimming removed 0 bases from V and 2 bases from J; junction bases left unmatched: 4. The CDR3 runs to 16 residues. Germline CDR1 KGHSY, CDR2 FQNENV. The CDR3 protein is CASSQSLAGRQETQYF. Written as DNA, the CDR3 is TGTGCCAGCAGCCAATCGCTAGCGGGGCGGCAAGAGACCCAGTACTTC.

The chain recombines TRBV14 with TRBJ1-2; D is undetermined. Trimming took 1 base from V and 1 from J, leaving 13 bases between them. The CDR3 runs to 16 residues. Germline assignment: CDR1 SGHDN and CDR2 FVKESK. This CDR3 reads CASSQVGSRVNYGYTF. For the CDR3, the DNA is TGTGCCAGCAGCCAAGTTGGTTCCCGCGTTAACTATGGCTACACCTTC.

This clone was seen only a few times. The chain links TRBV7-9 to TRBJ2-1; 10 bases map to TRBD2. V trimming: 4 bases; J trimming: 8 bases; junction bases outside the gene matches: 5. The CDR3 spans 14 residues. Germline-derived CDR1 and CDR2 are SEHNR and FQNEAQ (reference sequence). CDR3 residues: CASSSEAGGDEQFF. CDR3 nucleotide sequence: TGTGCCAGCAGCTCCGAAGCGGGGGGGGATGAGCAGTTCTTC.

This clone was seen just once. V and J are TRBV5-1 and TRBJ2-5; 7 bases are a match to TRBD2. Per the germline V gene, CDR1 is SGHRS and CDR2 is YFSETQ. V lost 4 bases to trimming and J lost 2 bases; unmatched junction nucleotides: 8. This CDR3 is built from 15 residues. For the CDR3, the DNA is TGCGCCAGCAGCGCCTCTAGCGGCCGTCAAGAGACCCAGTACTTC. Translation gives CASSASSGRQETQYF.

This clone was observed once. The genes are TRBV5-1 and TRBJ2-7; tentative D call: TRBD1 (5 bases). The CDR3 loop spans 14 amino acids. Per the germline V gene, CDR1 is SGHRS and CDR2 is YFSETQ. V was cut by 2 bases and J by 5 bases, with 14 bases left in between. The CDR3: CASSFIQGADEQYF. The CDR3 DNA follows: TGCGCCAGCAGCTTCATCCAAGGGGCTGACGAGCAGTACTTC.

This clone was counted once. This chain links TRBV5-6 with TRBJ2-7; TRBD2 is a possible D gene (6 bases). The CDR3 extends over 14 amino acids. The germline CDR1 and CDR2 sequences are SGHDT and YYEEEE. Trimming took 4 bases from V and 9 from J, leaving 20 bases between them. CDR3: CASSTYRVPGGQYF. CDR3 DNA sequence: TGTGCCAGCAGCACATACCGGGTCCCCGGGGGGCAGTACTTC. Using reference TRBV5-6 and TRBJ2-7 for the parts outside the CDR3, the full variable domain is DAGVTQSPTHLIKTRGQQVTLRCSPKSGHDTVSWYQQALGQGPQFIFQYYEEEERQRGNFPDRFSGHQFPNYSSELNVNALLLGDSALYLCASSTYRVPGGQYFGPGTRLTVT.

The rearrangement joins TRBV29-1 to TRBJ2-3, with D unclear. The CDR3 is made up of 14 amino acids. Looked up from germline, CDR1 is SQVTM and CDR2 is ANQGSEA. V was clipped by 2 bases and J by 0 bases, with 9 bases between them. CDR3 in DNA: TGCAGCGTTGAACCCCCGGGTAGCACAGATACGCAGTATTTT. Translating it yields CSVEPPGSTDTQYF.

The chain's CDR3 is CAISESIQAGTQYF. CDR3 in DNA: TGTGCCATCAGTGAGTCGATCCAGGCGGGGACCCAGTACTTC. The chain has TRBV10-3 and TRBJ2-5, with D perhaps matching TRBD2 (5 bases). Trimming stripped 0 bases from V and 7 bases from J, with 12 bases between. Germline V gene lookup returns CDR1 ENHRY and CDR2 SYGVKD. The CDR3 has 14 residues.

The chain employs TRBV11-2 and TRBJ1-3; 7 bases line up with TRBD1. The CDR3 extends over 16 amino acids. V lost 1 base and J lost 0; bases outside the gene matches: 3. The germline CDR1 and CDR2 sequences are SGHAT and FQNNGV. This CDR3 is CASSLVRDSSGNTIYF. In DNA form, the CDR3 reads TGTGCCAGCAGCTTAGTACGGGACAGCTCTGGAAACACCATATATTTT.

This clone was detected only a few times. The CDR3, as DNA: TGTGCCAGCAGCCTAAAAGAGACCCAGTACTTC. Translating it yields CASSLKETQYF. The chain links TRBV13 to TRBJ2-5, with unresolved D. The germline V gene encodes CDR1 PRHDT and CDR2 FYEKMQ (reference sequence). CDR3 length: 11 residues. Trimming cost V 5 bases and J 3 bases, with 4 bases left between them.

J is TRBJ2-5 and V is TRBV5-4; 11 bases line up with TRBD1. The CDR3 runs 17 residues. V dropped 3 bases and J dropped 4; count of bases not matched to a gene: 11. Germline lookup yields CDR1 SGHNT and CDR2 YYREEE (reference sequence). CDR3 in amino acids: CASSSQDRGLKGETQYF. CDR3 bases: TGTGCCAGCAGCTCCCAGGACAGGGGGCTAAAAGGAGAGACCCAGTACTTC. The full variable domain, rest sourced from reference TRBV5-4 and TRBJ2-5, is ETGVTQSPTHLIKTRGQQVTLRCSSQSGHNTVSWYQQALGQGPQFIFQYYREEENGRGNFPPRFSGLQFPNYSSELNVNALELDDSALYLCASSSQDRGLKGETQYFGPGTRLLVL.

The chain links TRBV7-2 to TRBJ1-1; TRBD1 matches at 8 bases. V gave up 5 bases and J gave up 4 bases; unmatched junction bases: 9. The CDR3 loop spans 15 amino acids. Looked up from germline, CDR1 is SGHTA and CDR2 is FQGNSA. CDR3 DNA: TGTGCCAGCAGCCAAACCCGAACAGGGGGCACTGAAGCTTTCTTT. It yields the protein CASSQTRTGGTEAFF.

The chain joins TRBV28 to TRBJ1-1; D is undetermined. V was trimmed by 2 bases and J by 4 bases, leaving 11 bases between them. The germline CDR1 and CDR2 sequences are MDHEN and SYDVKM. This CDR3 has 14 residues. The CDR3 region is CASSLGQHGTEAFF. As DNA, the CDR3 is TGTGCCAGCAGTTTAGGGCAACACGGCACTGAAGCTTTCTTT.

This clone was counted a few times. This chain uses TRBV3-1 (or the pseudogene TRBV3-2) with TRBJ2-1, with 11 bases lining up with TRBD2. The CDR3 length is 16 residues. V trimming: 4 bases; J trimming: 4 bases; junction bases outside the gene matches: 6. The germline V gene has CDR1 LGHDT and CDR2 YNNKEL (reference sequence). The CDR3 region has the DNA TGTGCCAGCAGCCCGAGGGGACTAGCGGAGTACAATGAGCAGTTCTTC. The encoded protein is CASSPRGLAEYNEQFF.

The chain has TRBV5-4 and TRBJ2-7, with 7 bases identical to TRBD2. The CDR3 runs to 13 residues. Germline V gene lookup returns CDR1 SGHNT and CDR2 YYREEE (reference sequence). Germline trimming cut 4 bases from V and 3 bases from J; bases unmatched to any gene: 4. CDR3 residues: CASSPGGRYEQYF. For the CDR3, the DNA is TGTGCCAGCAGCCCGGGGGGTCGCTACGAGCAGTACTTC. The complete variable domain, with remaining parts taken from reference TRBV5-4 and TRBJ2-7, reads ETGVTQSPTHLIKTRGQQVTLRCSSQSGHNTVSWYQQALGQGPQFIFQYYREEENGRGNFPPRFSGLQFPNYSSELNVNALELDDSALYLCASSPGGRYEQYFGPGTRLTVT.

The chain uses TRBV9 and TRBJ2-3, with 7 bases aligning to TRBD2. CDR1 is SGDLS and CDR2 is YYNGEE in the germline V gene. V was pared by 4 bases and J by 0 bases, with 5 bases of the junction left unmatched. The CDR3 covers 15 residues. This CDR3 is CASSLGTTSTDTQYF. Here the CDR3 DNA reads TGTGCCAGCAGCCTTGGGACTACTAGCACAGATACGCAGTATTTT.

Only one count was recorded for this clone. The V and J genes are TRBV5-4 and TRBJ1-2; 7 nucleotides align to TRBD1. The CDR3 extends over 15 amino acids. J lost 6 bases, V lost 4 bases, and 12 bases had no gene match. Germline CDR1 and CDR2: SGHNT and YYREEE (reference sequence). For the CDR3, the DNA is TGTGCCAGCAGCGGACTTAGGACAGGCTTCGATGGCTACACCTTC. Protein sequence: CASSGLRTGFDGYTF. Complete variable domain (other parts from reference TRBV5-4 and TRBJ1-2): ETGVTQSPTHLIKTRGQQVTLRCSSQSGHNTVSWYQQALGQGPQFIFQYYREEENGRGNFPPRFSGLQFPNYSSELNVNALELDDSALYLCASSGLRTGFDGYTFGSGTRLTVV.

This chain uses TRBV19 with TRBJ1-3, with 9 bases aligning to TRBD1. V dropped 10 bases and J dropped 4; count of bases not matched to a gene: 17. CDR3 length equals 17 residues. Germline loops: CDR1 LNHDA, CDR2 SQIVND (reference sequence). In nucleotides, the CDR3 is TGTGCCATTGAAGACGTTTCACAGGGGGCGCGAGGAAACACCATATATTTT. Protein product: CAIEDVSQGARGNTIYF.